Listed below are T cell receptor beta chains from one sample, sequenced in a study of blood T cell repertoires in COVID-19. The protocol was immunoSEQ multiplex PCR, while the TCRdb copy is restricted to in-frame clones and leaves out a portion. Of about 100,000 clones in the sample, about 85% were seen once. The sequencing input was peripheral blood. All receptors derive from a woman between 65 and 79 years old with active or convalescent COVID-19. CDR3s include the opening cysteine and the closing phenylalanine or tryptophan. The order of the fields is clone size, J gene, CDR3 length, V gene, D gene, CDR3 DNA, CDR3 protein. The D gene is left open where the match is weak. Not every row has a clone size; where given, it reads once, few, many or a size class.

NA,TRBJ2-5,15,TRBV20-1,TRBD2,TGCAGTGCTAGTCCGGGACTAGCTTTTGGAGAGACCCAGTACTTC,CSASPGLAFGETQYF
NA,TRBJ2-7,14,TRBV6-5,TRBD1,TGTGCCAGCCTAACGACAGGGGCCACCTACGAGCAGTACTTC,CASLTTGATYEQYF
NA,TRBJ2-1,15,TRBV7-2,TRBD1,TGTGCCAGCAGGCCCACAGGGGGCGCTTACAATGAGCAGTTCTTC,CASRPTGGAYNEQFF
NA,TRBJ2-3,17,TRBV3-1/TRBV3-2,TRBD2,TGTGCCAGCAGCCTTACGGGAGGCGGGAGTCGGGCAGATACGCAGTATTTT,CASSLTGGGSRADTQYF
NA,TRBJ2-2,15,TRBV28,NA,TGTGCCAGCAGTTTATTCGGGGGTGGCACCGGGGAGCTGTTTTTT,CASSLFGGGTGELFF
NA,TRBJ2-2,13,TRBV24-1,TRBD1,TGTGCCACCAGAGGACAGGGCGCCGGGGAGCTGTTTTTT,CATRGQGAGELFF
few,TRBJ2-5,15,TRBV7-2,NA,TGTGCCAGCAGCTTACGGTCAGGAACTCAAGAGACCCAGTACTTC,CASSLRSGTQETQYF
NA,TRBJ2-2,17,TRBV4-3,NA,TGCGCCAGCAGCCAAGATGTAGCCGGAGGGAACACCGGGGAGCTGTTTTTT,CASSQDVAGGNTGELFF
few,TRBJ1-2,13,TRBV18,TRBD1,TGTGCCAGCTCACCGGGACAGGGAGGGAATCCAGACTTC,CASSPGQGGNPDF
NA,TRBJ1-2,16,TRBV6-1,NA,TGTGCCAGCAGTGAAGCGCCCGGGAATAATAACTATGGCTACACCTTC,CASSEAPGNNNYGYTF
NA,TRBJ2-7,13,TRBV6-5,TRBD2,TGTGCCAGCAGCCCAGCGGGGACCTACGAGCAGTACTTC,CASSPAGTYEQYF
NA,TRBJ2-7,14,TRBV7-3,NA,TGTGCCAGCAGATGGAAACCAGGGGTAGGGGAGCAGTACTTC,CASRWKPGVGEQYF
NA,TRBJ2-1,15,TRBV6-5,TRBD2,TGTGCCAGCATTCCGAGCGGGGGGGCCAAAAATGAGCAGTTCTTC,CASIPSGGAKNEQFF
NA,TRBJ1-3,16,TRBV4-2,TRBD1,TGTGCCAGCAGCCGGGCGACAGGGGGACCTGGAAACACCATATATTTT,CASSRATGGPGNTIYF
few,TRBJ2-1,15,TRBV28,TRBD1,TGTGCCAGCGTTCTTGGGACAGGGTTTTACAATGAGCAGTTCTTC,CASVLGTGFYNEQFF
NA,TRBJ2-7,13,TRBV10-2,TRBD2,TGCGCCAGCAGTGTCATGCGGGAGGGCCTTCAGTACTTC,CASSVMREGLQYF
NA,TRBJ2-7,15,TRBV6-5,TRBD1,TGTGCCAGCAGCCCCAGACAGGGGGGCTCCTACGAGCAGTACTTC,CASSPRQGGSYEQYF
NA,TRBJ1-3,14,TRBV10-3,NA,TGTGCCATCAGTGAACAGGGCTCTGGAAACACCATATATTTT,CAISEQGSGNTIYF
NA,TRBJ1-4,16,TRBV18,TRBD1,TGTGCCAGCTCCCTCGTCCCGACAGGGATCAATGAAAAACTGTTTTTT,CASSLVPTGINEKLFF
NA,TRBJ1-1,14,TRBV7-2,TRBD1,TGTGCCAGCAGCAGAGACAGGGTTGGCACTGAAGCTTTCTTT,CASSRDRVGTEAFF
NA,TRBJ2-1,15,TRBV7-7,NA,TGTGCTAGCAGCTTAGAGGAGGGCTCCTACAATGAGCAGTTCTTC,CASSLEEGSYNEQFF
once,TRBJ1-2,14,TRBV19,TRBD1,TGTGCCAGTAGTTCCCGGGACAGGGTTGGAGGCTACACCTTC,CASSSRDRVGGYTF
NA,TRBJ2-7,14,TRBV2,NA,TGTGCCAGCAGGACCGGGATTCTCTCCTACGAGCAGTACTTC,CASRTGILSYEQYF
NA,TRBJ2-7,16,TRBV27,TRBD2,TGTGCCAGCAGTTTATCTAGCGGGAGGTCGTGGTACGAGCAGTACTTC,CASSLSSGRSWYEQYF